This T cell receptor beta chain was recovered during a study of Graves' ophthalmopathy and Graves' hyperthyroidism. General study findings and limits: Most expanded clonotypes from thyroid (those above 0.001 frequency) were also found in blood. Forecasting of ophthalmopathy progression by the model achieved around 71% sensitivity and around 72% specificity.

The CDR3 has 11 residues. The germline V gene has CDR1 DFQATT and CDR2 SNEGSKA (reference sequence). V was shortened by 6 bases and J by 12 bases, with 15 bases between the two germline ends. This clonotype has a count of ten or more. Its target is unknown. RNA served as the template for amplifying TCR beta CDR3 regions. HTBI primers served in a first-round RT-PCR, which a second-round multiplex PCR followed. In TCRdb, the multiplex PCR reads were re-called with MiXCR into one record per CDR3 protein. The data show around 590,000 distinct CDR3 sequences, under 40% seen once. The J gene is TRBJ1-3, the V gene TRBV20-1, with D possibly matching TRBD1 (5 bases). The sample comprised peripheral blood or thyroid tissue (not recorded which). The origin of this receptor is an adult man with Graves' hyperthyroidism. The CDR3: CSAIWTGGIYF. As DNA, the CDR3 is TGCAGTGCCATATGGACCGGGGGCATATATTTT.